Listed here are 31 T cell receptor beta chains from one sample, sequenced in a study of blood T cell repertoires in COVID-19 (TCRdb year 2020). The library was prepared using the immunoSEQ multiplex PCR assay. TCRdb provides this immuneACCESS table in a form limited to in-frame rearrangements. Some clones are lacking; in checked studies, under half of them reflect an unresolved V gene, and why the rest are absent is not known. The sample yields approximately 500,000 clones; approximately 88% were counted once. The leading ten clones occupy approximately 1.8% of the sample. Sequenced material: PBMCs or T cells enriched from blood (not recorded which). The receptors derive from a middle-aged woman who had recovered from COVID-19.

The V gene is TRBV28, the J gene TRBJ2-7; 11 bases are shared with TRBD1. This CDR3 is 14 amino acids long. Germline V gene lookup returns CDR1 MDHEN and CDR2 SYDVKM. V was pared by 11 bases and J by 6 bases, with 12 bases of the junction left unmatched. CDR3: CAVLGTGGKSEQYF. Here the CDR3 DNA reads TGTGCCGTCTTGGGGACAGGGGGAAAAAGCGAGCAGTACTTC.

The chain has TRBV19 and TRBJ1-2; possibly TRBD1 for D (6 bases). Germline V gives CDR1 LNHDA, CDR2 SQIVND (reference sequence). V shed 5 bases and J shed 2 bases, with 12 bases lying between them. The CDR3 loop spans 14 amino acids. The CDR3 is CASSPPQGNYGYTF. CDR3 DNA sequence: TGTGCCAGTAGTCCACCCCAGGGGAACTATGGCTACACCTTC.

The chain recombines TRBV27 with TRBJ1-2; D might be TRBD1 (6 bases). Germline V CDR1 and CDR2: MNHEY, SMNVEV (reference sequence). This CDR3 comprises 13 residues. Between the trimmed V and J ends, which lost 5 bases and 0 bases, there was a span of 7 bases. The CDR3 is CASSGQSNYGYTF. The CDR3 DNA sequence: TGTGCCAGCAGTGGACAGTCTAACTATGGCTACACCTTC.

V and J are TRBV20-1 and TRBJ2-1; no clear D gene. The CDR3 contains 11 residues. CDR1 and CDR2 (germline): DFQATT, SNEGSKA (reference sequence). V lost 6 bases to trimming and J lost 9 bases, with 12 bases between them. The CDR3 DNA sequence: TGCAGTGCCCCTGTGGGCGTTGAGCAGTTCTTC. Translated, it gives CSAPVGVEQFF.

The chain employs TRBV25-1 and TRBJ1-1; tentatively, D is TRBD1 (5 bases). V lost 1 base, J lost 7 bases, and 7 bases lay in between. The CDR3 spans 12 residues. Germline V gene lookup returns CDR1 MGHDK and CDR2 SYGVNS. The CDR3 bases are TGTGCCAGCAGTGAATTTAGGGGTGAAGCTTTCTTT. Translated: CASSEFRGEAFF.

The gene calls are TRBV10-1 and TRBJ2-1; 7 bases map to TRBD2. CDR3 length: 18 residues. The germline V gene has CDR1 WNHNN and CDR2 SYGVQD (reference sequence). V shed 2 bases, J shed 4 bases, and the junction held 14 bases outside the gene matches. CDR3 loop: CASSEESPYAGEYNEQFF. The CDR3 nucleotides read TGCGCCAGCAGTGAGGAGAGTCCGTACGCGGGAGAGTACAATGAGCAGTTCTTC.

The rearrangement joins TRBV5-1 to TRBJ2-5, with TRBD1 matching 7 bases. Germline CDR1 and CDR2: SGHRS and YFSETQ. The V gene end was trimmed by 0 bases and the J gene end by 1 base; junction bases not matched to a gene: 3. The CDR3 covers 15 residues. The CDR3 nucleotides read TGCGCCAGCAGCTTGGAGTGGGACAGCCAAGAGACCCAGTACTTC. Amino acids: CASSLEWDSQETQYF.

The gene calls are TRBV10-3 and TRBJ1-1; a possible D gene is TRBD1 (5 bases). Per the germline V gene, CDR1 is ENHRY and CDR2 is SYGVKD. V was clipped by 6 bases and J by 3 bases, with 11 bases between them. The CDR3 loop spans 13 amino acids. CDR3 loop: CAISQGGDTEAFF. CDR3 nucleotide sequence: TGTGCCATCAGCCAGGGTGGGGACACTGAAGCTTTCTTT.

This clone was recorded a few times. The chain uses TRBV6-5 and TRBJ2-7, with TRBD1 matching 9 bases. Trimming took 7 bases from V and 1 from J; bases not matched to a gene: 5. This CDR3 has 14 residues. Germline lookup yields CDR1 MNHEY and CDR2 SVGAGI. In nucleotides, the CDR3 is TGTGCCAGCACCCAGGGACAGGGATCCTACGAGCAGTACTTC. This sequence encodes CASTQGQGSYEQYF.

This chain joins TRBV11-2 and TRBJ2-7; 10 bases align to TRBD1. Losses at the gene ends were 4 bases for V and 2 bases for J; bases not matched to a gene: 8. The CDR3 sequence is 16 residues long. Germline loops: CDR1 SGHAT, CDR2 FQNNGV. The CDR3: CASSSPWTGGPYEQYF. For the CDR3, the DNA is TGTGCCAGCAGCTCCCCGTGGACAGGGGGTCCCTACGAGCAGTACTTC.

The rearrangement uses TRBV27 and TRBJ2-6, with 8 bases lining up with TRBD1. V was pared by 5 bases and J by 3 bases, with 9 bases of the junction left unmatched. CDR3 length: 17 residues. Germline lookup yields CDR1 MNHEY and CDR2 SMNVEV (reference sequence). The CDR3 protein is CASSGRTGIGGANVLTF. CDR3 nucleotide sequence: TGTGCCAGCAGTGGAAGGACAGGGATCGGTGGGGCCAACGTCCTGACTTTC.

V and J are TRBV11-3 and TRBJ2-7; 7 positions agree with TRBD1. CDR3 length: 13 amino acids. Germline loops: CDR1 SGHNT, CDR2 YENEEA. With V trimmed by 5 bases and J by 6 bases, 7 bases remained unmatched. This CDR3 is CASSTTGFGEQYF. The CDR3 region has the DNA TGTGCCAGCAGCACGACAGGGTTCGGCGAGCAGTACTTC. The complete variable domain, with remaining parts taken from reference TRBV11-3 and TRBJ2-7, reads EAGVVQSPRYKIIEKKQPVAFWCNPISGHNTLYWYLQNLGQGPELLIRYENEEAVDDSQLPKDRFSAERLKGVDSTLKIQPAELGDSAVYLCASSTTGFGEQYFGPGTRLTVT.

The genes are TRBV15 and TRBJ2-7, with 10 nucleotides matching TRBD1. Germline CDR1 is LNHNV and CDR2 is YYDKDF (reference sequence). The CDR3 sequence is 15 residues long. V lost 6 bases, J lost 3 bases, and 8 bases stayed unmatched. The CDR3 spells CATSGDRDRGYEQYF. The CDR3 DNA reads TGTGCCACCAGTGGGGACCGGGACAGGGGCTACGAGCAGTACTTC.

The chain uses TRBV7-8 and TRBJ1-1; 8 bases are a match to TRBD1. J gave up 1 base and V 1 base, and 8 bases lay outside the gene matches. The germline V gene encodes CDR1 SGHVS and CDR2 FQNEAQ. The CDR3 covers 17 residues. In DNA form, the CDR3 reads TGTGCCAGCAGCTTAGAATACGTCGGGACAGGGAACACTGAAGCTTTCTTT. Translated: CASSLEYVGTGNTEAFF.

This chain uses TRBV19 with TRBJ2-1; D might be TRBD2 (6 bases). CDR1 is LNHDA and CDR2 is SQIVND in the germline V gene (reference sequence). Trimming cost V 3 bases and J 0 bases, with 9 bases left between them. This CDR3 has 15 amino acids. This CDR3 is CASSIGLSSYNEQFF. As DNA, the CDR3 is TGTGCCAGTAGTATCGGACTAAGCTCCTACAATGAGCAGTTCTTC.

The CDR3 DNA sequence: TGTGCCAGTACCCTGCCGACGGGGAACCCTATGAACACTGAAGCTTTCTTT. This codes for CASTLPTGNPMNTEAFF. The rearrangement uses TRBV19 and TRBJ1-1; D uncertain. The V and J ends lost 7 bases and 0 bases respectively, with 21 bases between them. The CDR3 extends over 17 amino acids. Germline loops: CDR1 LNHDA, CDR2 SQIVND (reference sequence).

The chain employs TRBV6-2 or TRBV6-3 and TRBJ2-7; tentative D call: TRBD2 (6 bases). CDR3 size: 13 residues. CDR1 and CDR2 from the germline V gene are MNHEY and SVGEGT. V was shortened by 2 bases and J by 3 bases, with 8 bases between the two germline ends. The CDR3 region has the DNA TGTGCCAGCAGTTACGAGACTAGCTACGAGCAGTACTTC. Translated, it gives CASSYETSYEQYF.

This chain joins TRBV24-1 and TRBJ2-4; TRBD1 agrees at 10 bases. The CDR3 is 15 residues long. The germline V gene has CDR1 KGHDR and CDR2 SFDVKD. With 3 bases clipped from V and 9 bases from J, the junction kept 7 bases outside the gene matches. CDR3 protein: CATSDPAGQGGIQYF. The CDR3 bases are TGTGCCACCAGTGATCCAGCAGGACAGGGGGGCATTCAGTACTTC.

This rearrangement joins TRBV30 to TRBJ2-7, with no clear D. Between the trimmed V and J ends, which lost 2 bases and 1 base, there was a span of 6 bases. The CDR3 is made up of 12 amino acids. Per germline, CDR1 GTSNPN and CDR2 SVGIG (reference sequence). The CDR3 sequence: CAWSFFSYEQYF. CDR3 DNA: TGTGCCTGGAGTTTCTTTTCCTACGAGCAGTACTTC.

About this clone: The identical CDR3 is also encoded by other nucleotide sequences in the sample. The V and J genes are TRBV18 and TRBJ1-1; 7 nucleotides align to TRBD1. The trim removed 3 bases at V and 0 bases at J, leaving 1 base unmatched. The germline V gene encodes CDR1 KGHSH and CDR2 LQKENI. The CDR3 is 14 residues long. The CDR3 reads CASSPGQLNTEAFF. In DNA, the CDR3 is TGTGCCAGCTCACCGGGACAGCTGAACACTGAAGCTTTCTTT.

The CDR3, as DNA: TGTGCCAGCAGTTTAGGTTCCGGGACAGGGGAGACCCAGTACTTC. Its protein product is CASSLGSGTGETQYF. This sequence joins TRBV27 and TRBJ2-5; TRBD1 matches at 9 bases. Trimming removed 2 bases from V and 5 bases from J; junction bases left unmatched: 6. From germline, CDR1 is MNHEY and CDR2 SMNVEV (reference sequence). This CDR3 region has 15 residues.

This chain uses TRBV6-5 with TRBJ1-3, with unresolved D. Germline V CDR1 and CDR2: MNHEY, SVGAGI. CDR3 length: 15 amino acids. Trimming cost V 0 bases and J 4 bases, with 10 bases left between them. CDR3 nucleotides: TGTGCCAGCAGTTACTCGACTGTGCAGGGAAACACCATATATTTT. Protein sequence: CASSYSTVQGNTIYF.

In nucleotides, the CDR3 is TGTGCCAGCAGTTTTGGGACAGAAAATCAGCCCCAGCATTTT. This gives the protein CASSFGTENQPQHF. The chain joins TRBV27 to TRBJ1-5; the match to TRBD1 covers 7 bases. V trimming: 3 bases; J trimming: 4 bases; junction bases outside the gene matches: 3. Germline-derived CDR1 and CDR2 are MNHEY and SMNVEV (reference sequence). There are 14 residues in the CDR3.

This clone has just a few counts. The chain combines TRBV19 with TRBJ1-2; no clear D. This CDR3 is built from 14 residues. Trimming took 3 bases from V and 2 from J, leaving 10 bases between them. Looked up from germline, CDR1 is LNHDA and CDR2 is SQIVND (reference sequence). CDR3 coding DNA: TGTGCCAGTAGTATTAAGTTTGCGAACTATGGCTACACCTTC. Its protein is CASSIKFANYGYTF.

The chain couples TRBV4-3 to TRBJ1-2; D remains unclear. Trimming left V 3 bases short and J 8 bases short, with 13 bases between. Looked up from germline, CDR1 is LGHNA and CDR2 is YSLEER. This CDR3 contains 13 residues. The CDR3 sequence is CASSQTGGGGYTF. CDR3 sequence (DNA): TGCGCCAGCAGCCAGACTGGAGGCGGGGGCTACACCTTC.

V and J are TRBV2 and TRBJ1-3, with D possibly TRBD1 on 6 matching bases. The CDR3 spans 14 residues. Germline lookup yields CDR1 SNHLY and CDR2 FYNNEI. V lost 7 bases to trimming and J lost 4 bases, with 14 bases between them. The CDR3 protein is CASTQQGNGNTIYF. CDR3 DNA: TGTGCCAGCACTCAGCAGGGGAACGGAAACACCATATATTTT. The variable domain in full, completed from reference TRBV2 and TRBJ1-3, reads EPEVTQTPSHQVTQMGQEVILRCVPISNHLYFYWYRQILGQKVEFLVSFYNNEISEKSEIFDDQFSVERPDGSNFTLKIRSTKLEDSAMYFCASTQQGNGNTIYFGEGSWLTVV.

The chain links TRBV28 to TRBJ2-7, with 7 bases aligning to TRBD1. V shed 7 bases, J shed 5 bases, and the junction held 14 bases outside the gene matches. The CDR3 runs 15 residues. Germline loops: CDR1 MDHEN, CDR2 SYDVKM. DNA for the CDR3: TGTGCCAGCATTCCCGCACCGGGACAGTACCACGAGCAGTACTTC. This encodes CASIPAPGQYHEQYF.

The chain links TRBV5-1 to TRBJ2-3, with TRBD1 as a possible D gene (5 bases). V was pared by 2 bases and J by 2 bases, with 21 bases between. The CDR3 is made up of 18 amino acids. Germline lookup yields CDR1 SGHRS and CDR2 YFSETQ. In DNA, the CDR3 is TGCGCCAGCAGCTTCCCAAGGGGCGGAAGCCCTGTCACAGATACGCAGTATTTT. Translation: CASSFPRGGSPVTDTQYF.

This chain joins TRBV5-1 and TRBJ2-3, with a weak D call TRBD1 (6 bases). Trimming left V 4 bases short and J 3 bases short, with 18 bases between. Germline CDR1 and CDR2: SGHRS and YFSETQ. The CDR3 spans 16 residues. As DNA, the CDR3 is TGCGCCAGCAGCCCTTCCCTACAGGGTAATACAGATACGCAGTATTTT. Translating gives CASSPSLQGNTDTQYF.

This clone was counted a single time. V usage is TRBV12-5 and J usage is TRBJ1-1; 9 nucleotides match TRBD1. The junction had 9 bases not matched to a gene; V was cut back by 2 bases and J by 5 bases. Germline V gene data show CDR1 as LGHNT and CDR2 as FRNRAP. The CDR3 covers 16 residues. The CDR3 bases are TGTGCTAGTGGTTTGCCAAGGGGACAGGGAGGGACTGAAGCTTTCTTT. Translation gives CASGLPRGQGGTEAFF.

This sequence joins TRBV7-8 and TRBJ1-6, with D possibly matching TRBD1 (6 bases). Per germline, CDR1 SGHVS and CDR2 FQNEAQ. CDR3 length: 16 residues. V was trimmed by 2 bases and J by 10 bases, leaving 18 bases between them. The CDR3 protein is CASSLSGQLTLSPLHF. In nucleotides, the CDR3 is TGTGCCAGCAGCTTATCCGGACAGCTTACACTCTCACCCCTCCACTTT.